Listed here is a single T cell receptor (beta chain). This clonotype was picked up many times. Its antigen remains undetermined. Per-base qualities were not stored, and no clone one base away is much larger. The germline V gene gives CDR1 as SQVTM and CDR2 as ANQGSEA. Trimming at the junction amounts to 7 bases on V and 0 bases on J, and the germline ends lie 14 bases apart. The CDR3 holds 14 amino acids from the cysteine to the phenylalanine. Only CDR3 DNA remains: 42 bases, in frame from the first base. Ficoll-Paque density gradient centrifugation was the method used to isolate PBMCs. Sequencing used an Illumina NovaSeq 6000. TCRalpha and TCRbeta cDNA libraries were built by 5'RACE with constant-segment primers, adding sample barcodes and unique molecular identifiers. Trizol reagent was used to extract RNA from every sample. Amplification of the libraries took two PCR steps, and the second step added a second sample barcode plus Illumina TruSeq adapters. Libraries were sequenced on an Illumina NovaSeq with 2 x 150 bp paired-end reads. As for how the authors treated the data: The reads were demultiplexed and collapsed into UMI-guided consensus sequences using migec v1.2.7. Using mixcr v2.1.11, the UMI consensuses were aligned to TRA and TRB V and J templates and assembled into clonotypes. A clonotype was counted as expanded or contracted only if both edgeR and NoisET called the change significant, with noise models trained on biological replicates. For edgeR calls, the thresholds were a false discovery rate-adjusted p below 0.01 and a log2 fold-change of 1. As an exploratory analysis of dynamics, max-normalized trajectories of the 1000 most abundant clonotypes were examined with PCA combined with hierarchical clustering. The CD4 or CD8 phenotype of responding clones was assigned using the separately sequenced CD4+ and CD8+ repertoires. Using fastp at Q25 and MiXCR, TCRdb reprocessed the public reads and kept productive beta chains. Rows with a matching CDR3 protein are joined into one entry that keeps the most common DNA and genes. The V and J calls come from TCRdb's annotation, not from the publication. The sample records hundreds of thousands of distinct CDR3 sequences, around a quarter of which are singletons. The top ten constitute under 15% of the sample.

The sample is drawn from a study of T-cell memory formation after mild COVID-19 (dated by TCRdb to the early 2020s). Broadly, across the study: Most TCR sequence clusters were specific to one of the two donors. The cohort was made up of two young adult volunteers, one female and one male, who were previously healthy. In a couple of donors, T-cell clones that expanded and contracted after mild COVID-19 were followed by sequencing TCRalpha and TCRbeta repertoires longitudinally. Study-level results and caveats: Contracting CD4+ clones appeared mostly in the CM and EM memory subsets, whereas CD8+ clones were enriched in EMRA. Only a couple of mild cases were covered in the study, and larger cohorts including severe cases with pre-infection samples were considered necessary. SARS-CoV-2 specificity was not confirmed for the second-wave clones peaking on day 37. Some responding clones were found in pre-infection memory, which suggests that pre-existing cross-reactive memory T cells took part in the SARS-CoV-2 response. Balanced CD4/CD8 phenotypes were observed for clones contracting from day 15 to 85, whereas a bias towards CD4+ was observed for a second wave of clones expanding from day 15 to 37.

Recombination connected TRBV29-1 to TRBJ2-3; the D call could be TRBD1 or TRBD2, with each sharing 6 bases. The origin of this receptor is an adult woman who had mild COVID-19 (a few samples of this study predate the infection). The sample titles of this study are shuffled in the database, so cell type and time point are left out; the donor was told from shared clones. Sequenced material: PBMCs or a T cell subset sorted from them (not recorded which). The CDR3 protein sequence reads: CSAAPGASTDTQYF. The DNA sequence reads TGCAGCGCTGCCCCGGGGGCTAGCACAGATACGCAGTATTTT.